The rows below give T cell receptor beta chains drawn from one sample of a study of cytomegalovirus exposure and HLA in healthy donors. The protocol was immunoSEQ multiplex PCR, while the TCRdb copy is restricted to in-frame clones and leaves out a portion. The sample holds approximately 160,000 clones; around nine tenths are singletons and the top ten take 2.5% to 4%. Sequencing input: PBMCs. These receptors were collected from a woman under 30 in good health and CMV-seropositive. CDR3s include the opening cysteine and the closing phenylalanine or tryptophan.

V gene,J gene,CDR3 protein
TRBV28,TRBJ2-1,CASSFPTSGRVTYNEQFF
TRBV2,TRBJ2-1,CASSFPGTSYNEQFF
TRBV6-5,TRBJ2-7,CASSSDRTSYEQYF
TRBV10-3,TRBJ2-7,CAISRDRGITEQYF
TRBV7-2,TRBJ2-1,CASSLAPLAGHSTGEQFF
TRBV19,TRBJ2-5,CASSIQGGETQYF
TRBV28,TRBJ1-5,CASSPRQGYQPQHF
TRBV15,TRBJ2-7,CATSRALGRLSYEQYF
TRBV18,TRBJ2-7,CASSPRRTLHEQYF
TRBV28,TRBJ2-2,CASSFPDTRGMNTGELFF
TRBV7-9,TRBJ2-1,CASSEDDSDEQFF
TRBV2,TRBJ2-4,CASSEQTGLAKNIQYF
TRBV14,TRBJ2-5,CASSHPAGGGETQYF
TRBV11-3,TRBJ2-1,CASSSLVGVYNEQFF
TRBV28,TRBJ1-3,CASSQTGGSGNTIYF
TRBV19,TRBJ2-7,CASRRTGTRGYEQYF
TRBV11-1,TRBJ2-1,CASSLRGRYNEQFF
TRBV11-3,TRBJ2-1,CASSSPRAGGPRGSYNEQFF
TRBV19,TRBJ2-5,CASSIGRTGSKETQYF
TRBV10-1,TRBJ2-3,CASSESAAGGDTQYF
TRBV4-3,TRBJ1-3,CASSQEISFRNTIYF
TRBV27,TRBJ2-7,CASRLTSGRFYEQYF
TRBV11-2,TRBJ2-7,CASSLLARYEQYF
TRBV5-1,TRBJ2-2,CASSLGLNTGELFF
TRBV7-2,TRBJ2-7,CASSSLITGLAGDEQYF
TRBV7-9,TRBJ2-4,CASSPRTGRDIQYF
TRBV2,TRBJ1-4,CATQGRANEKLFF
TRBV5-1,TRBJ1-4,CASSLIGGDEKLFF
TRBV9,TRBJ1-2,CASSVEPRTFYGYTF
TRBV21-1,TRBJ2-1,CASAEGLAHNEQFF
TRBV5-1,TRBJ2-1,CASSATSGRGYNEQFF
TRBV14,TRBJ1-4,CASSQDIPGTTNEKLFF
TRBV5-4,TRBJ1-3,CASMEQGRGGNTIYF
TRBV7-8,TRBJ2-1,CASSFGTSGSGNEQFF
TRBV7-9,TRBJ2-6,CASSPRSGANVLTF
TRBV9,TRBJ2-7,CASSVGPGGPEQYF
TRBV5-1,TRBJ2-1,CASSLGSSGYNEQFF
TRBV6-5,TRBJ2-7,CASSYSSVDYEQYF
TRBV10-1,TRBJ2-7,CASTTDDSMDRAYEQYF
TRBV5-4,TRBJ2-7,CASSRTGMGEQYF
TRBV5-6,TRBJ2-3,CASSTGLLGDTQYF
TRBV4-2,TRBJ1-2,CASSREGQGARGYGYTF
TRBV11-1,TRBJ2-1,CASSLAPQNNEQFF
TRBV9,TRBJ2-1,CASSVGLAATNNEQFF
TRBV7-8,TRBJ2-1,CASSSKLAGAYNEQFF
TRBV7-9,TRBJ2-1,CASSLGELSYNEQFF
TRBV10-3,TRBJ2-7,CAISATGRQYF
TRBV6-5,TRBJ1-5,CASSRQSNQPQHF
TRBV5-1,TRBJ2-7,CASSPEKAGLAGLYEQYF
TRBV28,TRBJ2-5,CASSLVSGETQYF
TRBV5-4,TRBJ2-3,CASSYSAGGADTQYF
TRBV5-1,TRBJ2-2,CASSLFPSRRFGGELFF
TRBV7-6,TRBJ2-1,CASSLQGYNEQFF
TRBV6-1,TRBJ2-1,CASCKGQERWGEQFF
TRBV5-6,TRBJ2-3,CASSFRLAGVTDTQYF